This passage covers 31 T cell receptor beta chains from one sample sequenced in a study of control samples from healthy donors and cancer patients. Assay: immunoSEQ multiplex PCR; the TCRdb copy retains only in-frame clones and omits some. The data contain over 150,000 clones, more than 90% of them singletons. The sequenced sample was blood. These receptors were taken from a woman aged 40 to 49 in good health.

CDR3 in DNA: TGTGCCAGCAGTTATAGCGGGGGGGTCTACGAGCAGTACTTC. Translation gives CASSYSGGVYEQYF. This chain joins TRBV6-6 and TRBJ2-7, with TRBD2 matching 11 bases. V was clipped by 3 bases and J by 3 bases; unmatched bases: 1. The germline V gene has CDR1 MNHNY and CDR2 SVGAGI (reference sequence). CDR3 length equals 14 residues.

The chain couples TRBV10-3 to TRBJ2-5; the match to TRBD2 covers 13 bases. Germline V gene lookup returns CDR1 ENHRY and CDR2 SYGVKD. Trimming cost V 10 bases and J 2 bases; bases outside gene matches: 7. The length of the CDR3 is 15 residues. The CDR3 loop reads CATIPGLAGQETQYF. The CDR3 bases are TGTGCCACCATTCCGGGACTAGCGGGGCAAGAGACCCAGTACTTC.

The rearrangement uses TRBV2 and TRBJ2-2; D possibly uses TRBD1 or TRBD2 (5 bases each). V was clipped by 8 bases and J by 1 base, with 8 bases between them. Germline loops: CDR1 SNHLY, CDR2 FYNNEI. CDR3 size: 13 residues. CDR3: CASFGGNTGELFF. In DNA form, the CDR3 reads TGTGCCAGCTTTGGGGGGAACACCGGGGAGCTGTTTTTT. Drawing the rest from reference TRBV2 and TRBJ2-2, the complete variable domain is EPEVTQTPSHQVTQMGQEVILRCVPISNHLYFYWYRQILGQKVEFLVSFYNNEISEKSEIFDDQFSVERPDGSNFTLKIRSTKLEDSAMYFCASFGGNTGELFFGEGSRLTVL.

This clone came up once. The gene calls are TRBV3-1 (or the pseudogene TRBV3-2) and TRBJ1-2, with D possibly being TRBD1 (6 bases). The V end was cut by 1 base, the J end by 8 bases, with 26 bases between. CDR3 length equals 18 residues. Germline CDR1 and CDR2: LGHDT and YNNKEL (reference sequence). This CDR3 is CASSQVRSVFSGAEGYTF. CDR3 coding DNA: TGTGCCAGCAGCCAAGTTCGATCGGTTTTCTCGGGGGCGGAGGGCTACACCTTC.

CDR3 DNA: TGTGCCAGCTCACCACTTGGCAGCTCTGGAAACACCATATATTTT. This sequence encodes CASSPLGSSGNTIYF. The J gene is TRBJ1-3, the V gene TRBV18; D call uncertain. Germline V lookup: CDR1 KGHSH, CDR2 LQKENI. The ends were cut back, 1 base at V and 0 bases at J, with 7 bases in the middle. This CDR3 has 15 amino acids.

This clone was recorded once. The chain recombines TRBV6-7 with TRBJ2-3, with 9 positions matching TRBD1. TRBV6-7 is filed as an ORF, its function uncertain. The ends lost 6 bases at V and 0 bases at J; junction bases unmatched: 7. The CDR3 covers 16 residues. CDR3 coding DNA: TGTGCCAGCAGCTTTAGGGGACAGGGTAGCACAGATACGCAGTATTTT. Its protein is CASSFRGQGSTDTQYF.

This chain joins TRBV20-1 and TRBJ1-2; TRBD1 aligns across 7 bases. Germline V CDR1 and CDR2: DFQATT, SNEGSKA (reference sequence). With 3 bases clipped from V and 6 bases from J, the junction kept 13 bases outside the gene matches. CDR3 size: 15 residues. The CDR3: CSASIWDSFSDGYTF. The CDR3, as DNA: TGCAGTGCTAGTATTTGGGACAGTTTCTCTGATGGCTACACCTTC.

CDR3 sequence (DNA): TGTGCCAGCAGCCAAGACCATCCCTCCTACGAGCAGTACTTC. This gives the protein CASSQDHPSYEQYF. This chain links TRBV3-1 (or the pseudogene TRBV3-2) with TRBJ2-7; D unclear. The germline V and J ends were trimmed by 0 bases and 0 bases, with 6 bases remaining between them. Germline-derived CDR1 and CDR2 are LGHDT and YNNKEL (reference sequence). This CDR3 comprises 14 residues.

This chain connects TRBV3-1 (or the pseudogene TRBV3-2) to TRBJ2-5; tentatively, D is TRBD1 (5 bases). CDR1 is LGHDT and CDR2 is YNNKEL in the germline V gene (reference sequence). The germline V and J ends were trimmed by 9 bases and 2 bases, with 16 bases remaining between them. The CDR3 is 14 amino acids. The CDR3 spells CASSLGVGQETQYF. The CDR3 DNA is TGTGCCAGTTCATTAGGGGTTGGGCAAGAGACCCAGTACTTC.

The V and J genes are TRBV6-1 and TRBJ1-4; D remains ambiguous. V was shortened by 1 base and J by 8 bases, with 23 bases between the two germline ends. This CDR3 region has 18 residues. Per the germline V gene, CDR1 is MNHNS and CDR2 is SASEGT. CDR3 nucleotides: TGTGCCAGCAGTGAAGAGCGGTCGACCTCGGATGAGCGAGAAAAACTGTTTTTT. Translated, it gives CASSEERSTSDEREKLFF.

This clone was seen just once. This chain links TRBV6-4 with TRBJ1-5; D might be TRBD1 (5 bases). The CDR3 has 15 amino acids. The germline CDR1 and CDR2 sequences are MRHNA and SNTAGT. Trimming left V 5 bases short and J 5 bases short, with 16 bases between. The chain's CDR3 is CASSPRQLPDQPQHF. For the CDR3, the DNA is TGTGCCAGCAGTCCCAGACAGTTGCCGGATCAGCCCCAGCATTTT.

The chain couples TRBV2 to TRBJ1-6, with D perhaps TRBD1 (5 bases). The CDR3 extends over 16 amino acids. The germline V gene has CDR1 SNHLY and CDR2 FYNNEI. V lost 7 bases, J lost 3 bases, and 16 bases lay in between. CDR3 in amino acids: CASTPEWGVYNSPLHF. CDR3 coding DNA: TGTGCCAGCACCCCCGAGTGGGGGGTCTATAATTCACCCCTCCACTTT.

The gene calls are TRBV6-6 and TRBJ1-2; TRBD1 might be the D (5 bases). Trimming left V 5 bases short and J 4 bases short, with 14 bases between. This CDR3 is 14 amino acids long. The germline V gene has CDR1 MNHNY and CDR2 SVGAGI (reference sequence). CDR3 loop: CASSPGTVAYGYTF. CDR3 bases: TGTGCCAGCAGTCCCGGGACGGTGGCCTATGGCTACACCTTC.

The chain joins TRBV5-1 to TRBJ2-2; TRBD1 might be the D (6 bases). Deletions cut 5 bases from V and 5 bases from J, with 10 bases between. Per the germline V gene, CDR1 is SGHRS and CDR2 is YFSETQ. CDR3 size: 13 residues. The CDR3 region has the DNA TGCGCCAGCAGACCTAGGGGGACCGGGGAGCTGTTTTTT. Protein sequence: CASRPRGTGELFF.

V and J are TRBV7-8 and TRBJ1-2, with 12 bases aligning to TRBD1. CDR3 size: 15 residues. V trimming: 4 bases; J trimming: 3 bases; junction bases outside the gene matches: 3. The germline V gene has CDR1 SGHVS and CDR2 FQNEAQ. The CDR3 sequence: CASSSGQGADYGYTF. The CDR3 bases are TGTGCCAGCAGCTCGGGACAGGGGGCTGACTATGGCTACACCTTC.

This chain connects TRBV27 to TRBJ1-2, with 8 bases identical to TRBD1. CDR1 is MNHEY, CDR2 SMNVEV, per germline (reference sequence). Trimming removed 0 bases from V and 5 bases from J; junction bases left unmatched: 8. This CDR3 comprises 16 residues. The CDR3 here is CASSLSEGQGKYGYTF. CDR3 coding DNA: TGTGCCAGCAGTTTATCCGAAGGACAGGGAAAGTATGGCTACACCTTC.

V gene TRBV3-1 (or the pseudogene TRBV3-2) combines with J gene TRBJ1-2, with 7 bases aligning to TRBD1. In germline, CDR1 is LGHDT, CDR2 YNNKEL (reference sequence). The V and J ends lost 1 base and 4 bases, in that order; junction bases with no gene match: 3. The CDR3 totals 14 residues. CDR3 in DNA: TGTGCCAGCAGCCAAGGAAGACAGGGCTATGGCTACACCTTC. It translates to CASSQGRQGYGYTF.

The chain employs TRBV10-3 and TRBJ2-5, with D unclear. The CDR3 spans 16 residues. Germline loops: CDR1 ENHRY, CDR2 SYGVKD. V was trimmed by 0 bases and J by 5 bases, leaving 16 bases between them. The CDR3 DNA reads TGTGCCATCAGTGAGTCGCAAAACTCTTCATGGGAGACCCAGTACTTC. Translated: CAISESQNSSWETQYF.

The chain recombines TRBV5-6 with TRBJ1-6; D gene uncertain. Trimming left V 3 bases short and J 1 base short, with 5 bases between. CDR1 is SGHDT and CDR2 is YYEEEE in the germline V gene. CDR3 length: 14 residues. DNA for the CDR3: TGTGCCAGCAGCTCACCATCCTATAATTCACCCCTCCACTTT. Residues: CASSSPSYNSPLHF.

This sequence joins TRBV9 and TRBJ1-1, with D unresolved. The germline CDR1 and CDR2 sequences are SGDLS and YYNGEE. The CDR3 is 15 amino acids. V gave up 0 bases and J gave up 1 base, with 10 bases separating them. CDR3 DNA: TGTGCCAGCAGCGTAGTGGGAGGACCGAACACTGAAGCTTTCTTT. It codes for CASSVVGGPNTEAFF.

The rearrangement links TRBV25-1 to TRBJ1-1, with D possibly matching TRBD1 (6 bases). The CDR3 runs to 15 residues. Looked up from germline, CDR1 is MGHDK and CDR2 is SYGVNS. V was pared by 3 bases and J by 5 bases, with 16 bases between. The CDR3 nucleotides are TGTGCCAGCAGTGACGAGGGCATGAGGGGGACTGAAGCTTTCTTT. Protein sequence: CASSDEGMRGTEAFF.

The rearrangement joins TRBV18 to TRBJ1-2; D is unresolved. CDR1 and CDR2 (germline): KGHSH, LQKENI. Trimming stripped 3 bases from V and 8 bases from J, with 10 bases between. The CDR3 loop spans 12 amino acids. As DNA, the CDR3 is TGTGCCAGCTCACCTCCCTCGGGGGGCTACACCTTC. Translated, it gives CASSPPSGGYTF.

V is TRBV7-9 and J is TRBJ1-2, with D possibly matching TRBD1 (5 bases). CDR3 length: 15 residues. V gave up 4 bases and J gave up 1 base, with 13 bases separating them. Per germline, CDR1 SEHNR and CDR2 FQNEAQ (reference sequence). The CDR3 spells CASSWGDRVNYGYTF. CDR3 coding DNA: TGTGCCAGCAGCTGGGGGGACCGAGTTAACTATGGCTACACCTTC.

V and J are TRBV6-5 and TRBJ1-5; D call uncertain. This CDR3 spans 14 amino acids. V shed 8 bases and J shed 0 bases, with 11 bases lying between them. Germline V CDR1 and CDR2: MNHEY, SVGAGI. The chain's CDR3 is CASSENNSNQPQHF. The CDR3 nucleotides read TGTGCCAGCTCGGAGAATAATAGCAATCAGCCCCAGCATTTT.

This chain links TRBV27 with TRBJ2-7; D may be TRBD2 (5 bases). The CDR3 runs to 14 residues. V lost 6 bases and J lost 2, with 14 bases in between. CDR1 MNHEY and CDR2 SMNVEV come from the germline V gene (reference sequence). CDR3 nucleotide sequence: TGTGCCAGCAGGAAAGCCGGGAAGACCTACGAGCAGTACTTC. Translation: CASRKAGKTYEQYF.

In nucleotides, the CDR3 is TGTGCCAGCAGCATCGGGGACAGGGGGCACGGGGAGCAGTACTTC. Its protein is CASSIGDRGHGEQYF. This sequence joins TRBV7-9 and TRBJ2-7, with 12 nucleotides matching TRBD1. The V and J ends lost 5 bases and 7 bases, in that order; junction bases with no gene match: 9. The CDR3 has 15 residues. CDR1 and CDR2 (germline): SEHNR, FQNEAQ (reference sequence).

V and J are TRBV5-1 and TRBJ2-5, with D perhaps matching TRBD1 (5 bases). Trimming took 0 bases from V and 0 from J, leaving 12 bases between them. This CDR3 comprises 16 residues. Looked up from germline, CDR1 is SGHRS and CDR2 is YFSETQ. The CDR3 loop is CASSLEPGHYQETQYF. The CDR3 DNA sequence: TGCGCCAGCAGCTTGGAGCCAGGACACTACCAAGAGACCCAGTACTTC.

The rearrangement uses TRBV16 and TRBJ1-5; 7 bases match TRBD1. The CDR3 has 14 residues. J lost 6 bases, V lost 6 bases, and 8 bases had no gene match. Germline V CDR1 and CDR2: KGHSY, FQNENV. DNA for the CDR3: TGTGCCAGCAGGCAGGGGGTAGAGATTCAGCCCCAGCATTTT. Translation: CASRQGVEIQPQHF.

The gene calls are TRBV7-8 and TRBJ1-6, with D perhaps matching TRBD1 (6 bases). Trimming removed 2 bases at V and 10 bases at J, with 9 bases between. The germline CDR1 and CDR2 sequences are SGHVS and FQNEAQ. The CDR3 runs 13 residues. CDR3 loop: CASSLNRDSPLHF. The CDR3 coding sequence is TGTGCCAGCAGCTTAAACAGGGACTCACCCCTCCACTTT.

The chain links TRBV11-2 to TRBJ2-5; 7 bases align to TRBD2. Germline V gene data show CDR1 as SGHAT and CDR2 as FQNNGV. The CDR3 extends over 17 amino acids. The trim removed 2 bases at V and 1 base at J, leaving 10 bases unmatched. CDR3 coding DNA: TGTGCCAGCAGCTTATTTTCGACTAGCTCCCGCCAAGAGACCCAGTACTTC. This translates into CASSLFSTSSRQETQYF.

V usage is TRBV11-2 and J usage is TRBJ1-5, with D hard to call. Germline V gene data show CDR1 as SGHAT and CDR2 as FQNNGV. CDR3 length: 15 amino acids. V was shortened by 0 bases and J by 7 bases, with 13 bases between the two germline ends. The CDR3 DNA reads TGTGCCAGCAGCTTAGATCTGGTGGGAGGGCAGCCCCAGCATTTT. This translates into CASSLDLVGGQPQHF.